These 2 T cell receptor beta chains were all obtained from the same sample, sequenced in a study of Tregs in tolerant kidney transplant recipients. Clones were sequenced by immunoSEQ multiplex PCR, and TCRdb holds only the in-frame ones, with some missing. Among about 240,000 clones listed, 65% to 85% were seen once. The source material was CD4+ T cells from blood. Every receptor here comes from a human donor in good health.

This clone was detected a few times. V usage is TRBV27 and J usage is TRBJ1-4; 7 bases are shared with TRBD1. Looked up from germline, CDR1 is MNHEY and CDR2 is SMNVEV (reference sequence). This CDR3 has 15 amino acids. Losses at the gene ends were 6 bases for V and 8 bases for J; bases not matched to a gene: 12. The CDR3 protein is CASSRGQHFGEKLFF. CDR3 bases: TGTGCCAGCAGCAGGGGACAGCATTTCGGGGAAAAACTGTTTTTT.

The rearrangement joins TRBV5-1 to TRBJ2-3, with TRBD2 matching over 8 bases. The V segment lost 0 bases and the J segment 4 bases; nucleotides outside the gene matches: 1. Germline CDR1 is SGHRS and CDR2 is YFSETQ. This CDR3 region has 14 residues. The CDR3 bases are TGCGCCAGCAGCTTGGGAGCGGGAGCAGATACGCAGTATTTT. Protein product: CASSLGAGADTQYF. Full variable domain (outside the CDR3, taken from reference TRBV5-1 and TRBJ2-3): KAGVTQTPRYLIKTRGQQVTLSCSPISGHRSVSWYQQTPGQGLQFLFEYFSETQRNKGNFPGRFSGRQFSNSRSEMNVSTLELGDSALYLCASSLGAGADTQYFGPGTRLTVL.